The 3 T cell receptor beta chains below were found in one sample sequenced in a study of T cells in Graves' hyperthyroidism and ophthalmopathy. TCR beta CDR3 sequences were amplified from RNA transcripts. Carried out on the TCR CDR3, a first-round RT-PCR used the HTBI primer set. TCRdb processed the multiplex PCR reads anew with MiXCR; each CDR3 protein has one entry. Here the sample spans about 570,000 distinct CDR3 sequences, 14% being singletons. The material sequenced was blood. These TCRs come from a middle-aged woman with Graves' hyperthyroidism.

This clonotype was found many times. The CDR3 DNA is TGTGCCAGCAGCTTAAGGGGGGGAGGCGATGAGCAGTTCTTC. It codes for CASSLRGGGDEQFF. The V and J genes are TRBV13 and TRBJ2-1, with D perhaps matching TRBD2 (7 bases). There are 14 residues in the CDR3. Germline V gives CDR1 PRHDT, CDR2 FYEKMQ (reference sequence). The V and J ends lost 2 bases and 8 bases respectively, with 13 bases between them. Variable domain in full (rest from reference TRBV13 and TRBJ2-1): AAGVIQSPRHLIKEKRETATLKCYPIPRHDTVYWYQQGPGQDPQFLISFYEKMQSDKGSIPDRFSAQQFSDYHSELNMSSLELGDSALYFCASSLRGGGDEQFFGPGTRLTVL.

This clonotype was detected a few times. V and J are TRBV20-1 and TRBJ1-1, with D possibly being TRBD1 (5 bases). The germline CDR1 and CDR2 sequences are DFQATT and SNEGSKA (reference sequence). V lost 6 bases, J lost 10 bases, and 12 bases lay in between. The CDR3 extends over 10 amino acids. The CDR3: CSALGVGAFF. The CDR3 bases are TGCAGTGCCCTAGGGGTGGGAGCTTTCTTT.

This clonotype was seen at least ten times. The J gene is TRBJ1-1, the V gene TRBV30; 12 nucleotides match TRBD1. The CDR3 contains 13 residues. CDR1 is GTSNPN and CDR2 is SVGIG in the germline V gene (reference sequence). Trimming took 2 bases from V and 6 from J; bases not matched to a gene: 1. CDR3 loop: CAWSWDRGPEAFF. CDR3 in DNA: TGTGCCTGGAGTTGGGACAGGGGGCCTGAAGCTTTCTTT. Supplemented by reference TRBV30 and TRBJ1-1, the full variable domain reads SQTIHQWPATLVQPVGSPLSLECTVEGTSNPNLYWYRQAAGRGLQLLFYSVGIGQISSEVPQNLSASRPQDRQFILSSKKLLLSDSGFYLCAWSWDRGPEAFFGQGTRLTVV.